These 7 T cell receptor beta chains came from one sample sequenced in a study of cytomegalovirus exposure and HLA in healthy donors. The study ran its PCR with 60 Vbeta and 13 Jbeta primers. The protocol was immunoSEQ multiplex PCR, while the TCRdb copy is restricted to in-frame clones and leaves out a portion. There are 90,000 to 120,000 clones in the sample; 77% occur only once, and 4.2% lies in the top ten. The source material was PBMCs. The source is a male donor in good health and CMV-seronegative.

The CDR3 is CASLRGKNYYGYTF. The CDR3 DNA sequence: TGTGCCAGCCTACGAGGCAAGAACTACTATGGCTACACCTTC. The chain recombines TRBV19 with TRBJ1-2; D uncertain. The CDR3 spans 14 residues. CDR1 and CDR2 (germline): LNHDA, SQIVND (reference sequence). The V and J ends lost 9 bases and 3 bases respectively, with 17 bases between them.

As for this clone: A junction end diverges from the germline sequence, so it may reflect a read error. V gene TRBV25-1 combines with J gene TRBJ1-2; no reliable D call. CDR1 and CDR2 (germline): MGHDK, SYGVNS. The length of the CDR3 is 12 residues. The CDR3 DNA reads as TGTGCCAGCAGTGGGGCGCCCTATGGCTACCCCTTC. The encoded protein is CASSGAPYGYPF.

This rearrangement joins TRBV27 to TRBJ2-2; D unclear. Germline loops: CDR1 MNHEY, CDR2 SMNVEV (reference sequence). The CDR3 runs to 12 residues. V lost 6 bases, J lost 4 bases, and 6 bases lay in between. The CDR3 here is CASRSFTGELFF. The CDR3 DNA reads TGTGCCAGCAGGTCGTTCACCGGGGAGCTGTTTTTT.

The V gene is TRBV7-9, the J gene TRBJ2-5, with D tentatively TRBD2 (6 bases). The CDR3 is 11 residues long. Germline lookup yields CDR1 SEHNR and CDR2 FQNEAQ (reference sequence). V was clipped by 5 bases and J by 13 bases, with 14 bases between them. CDR3 bases: TGTGCCAGCAGCGCCCGGGACTTCCCGTACTTC. Translating it yields CASSARDFPYF.

V gene TRBV5-4 combines with J gene TRBJ2-5; D might be TRBD2 (5 bases). Trimming removed 3 bases at V and 4 bases at J, with 13 bases between. Germline CDR1 and CDR2: SGHNT and YYREEE (reference sequence). The length of the CDR3 is 14 residues. As DNA, the CDR3 is TGTGCCAGCAGCTCTATTGAGGGCCCAGAGACCCAGTACTTC. Its protein is CASSSIEGPETQYF. The full variable domain, completed using reference TRBV5-4 and TRBJ2-5, is ETGVTQSPTHLIKTRGQQVTLRCSSQSGHNTVSWYQQALGQGPQFIFQYYREEENGRGNFPPRFSGLQFPNYSSELNVNALELDDSALYLCASSSIEGPETQYFGPGTRLLVL.

The V gene is TRBV7-9, the J gene TRBJ2-5; D is unresolved. The CDR3 covers 15 residues. Trimming left V 1 base short and J 2 bases short, with 11 bases between. Germline CDR1 SEHNR, CDR2 FQNEAQ (reference sequence). The CDR3 is CASSLGVLPQETQYF. CDR3 DNA sequence: TGTGCCAGCAGCTTAGGAGTCCTACCTCAAGAGACCCAGTACTTC.

The chain uses TRBV7-2 and TRBJ2-3, with unresolved D. The CDR3 extends over 13 amino acids. The V gene's germline CDR1 is SGHTA and CDR2 FQGNSA. V lost 5 bases, J lost 5 bases, and 11 bases lay in between. This CDR3 is CASSPLRKDTQYF. The CDR3 DNA sequence: TGTGCCAGCAGCCCCCTGAGGAAAGATACGCAGTATTTT.